The present entry profiles one TCR beta chain with its context. CDR3 length: 12 amino acids. CDR1 is LNHDA, CDR2 SQIVND, per germline (reference sequence). The germline V and J ends were trimmed by 6 bases and 4 bases, with 7 bases remaining between them. Study processing details: The detection floor for productive clonotype frequency was 2.59 x 10-5. The method was immunoSEQ multiplex PCR; TCRdb's version includes in-frame clones alone and lacks a portion of them. V, J and clone size reflect that table, while D and trimming were determined from the DNA. The sample holds 37,000 or so clones, roughly 79% seen once. The entry originates in a study of STAT5B mutations in CD4+ large granular lymphocyte leukemia.

This sequence joins TRBV19 and TRBJ1-3; no firm D call. The clonotype comes from a human donor in good health. The specimen was CD4+ T cells from blood buffy coats. CDR3 loop: CASSPQGNTIYF. CDR3 nucleotide sequence: TGTGCCAGTAGCCCACAAGGAAACACCATATATTTT.